The 16 T cell receptor beta chains given below trace back to one sample, sequenced in a study of long-term antiretroviral therapy in people with HIV. Sequencing relied on immunoSEQ assay v3.0, run at survey level. Method: immunoSEQ multiplex PCR; TCRdb's copy keeps in-frame clones and lacks some. The sample has 34,000 or so clones; roughly 82% are singletons. The sequencing here drew on unsorted PBMCs, taken 0.6 years after starting antiretroviral therapy. These receptors were collected from a young man with HIV.

Here the CDR3 reads CASSLDRGLGEQYF. The CDR3 DNA reads TGCGCCAGCAGCTTGGACCGGGGGCTTGGCGAGCAGTACTTC. The chain carries TRBV5-1 and TRBJ2-7, with D perhaps being TRBD1 or TRBD2 (6 bases each). Germline CDR1 reads SGHRS; CDR2 reads YFSETQ. The ends were cut back, 0 bases at V and 6 bases at J, with 13 bases in the middle. This CDR3 contains 14 residues.

This chain joins TRBV18 and TRBJ2-2, with 11 bases lining up with TRBD2. V lost 3 bases, J lost 6 bases, and 3 bases stayed unmatched. The CDR3 totals 15 residues. CDR1 and CDR2 (germline): KGHSH, LQKENI. CDR3 DNA: TGTGCCAGCTCACCCCCTAGCGGGAGGTCCGGGGAGCTGTTTTTT. Its translation is CASSPPSGRSGELFF.

This clone was counted once. The rearrangement joins TRBV7-3 to TRBJ2-7, with 7 bases matching TRBD1. The CDR3 contains 14 residues. The V and J ends lost 3 bases and 5 bases, in that order; junction bases with no gene match: 7. Germline CDR1 and CDR2: SGHTA and FQGTGA. The CDR3 reads CASSFSQGDNEQYF. The CDR3 nucleotides read TGTGCCAGCAGCTTCAGCCAGGGGGACAACGAGCAGTACTTC.

This chain links TRBV6-5 with TRBJ1-1, with D possibly being TRBD1 (6 bases). V was pared by 2 bases and J by 0 bases, with 7 bases between. CDR1 MNHEY and CDR2 SVGAGI come from the germline V gene. The CDR3 sequence is 14 residues long. In DNA, the CDR3 is TGTGCCAGCAGTTACGGACAGATGAACACTGAAGCTTTCTTT. Protein product: CASSYGQMNTEAFF.

This clone was recorded a few times. The chain has TRBV5-1 and TRBJ2-7; 7 bases agree with TRBD1. The germline gives CDR1 SGHRS, CDR2 YFSETQ. The CDR3 is made up of 15 amino acids. V dropped 4 bases and J dropped 0; count of bases not matched to a gene: 7. The CDR3 DNA sequence: TGCGCCAGCAGCAGATCGGGACAGATCTCCTACGAGCAGTACTTC. It is translated as CASSRSGQISYEQYF.

The gene calls are TRBV5-4 and TRBJ2-3; no definite D call. CDR3 size: 12 residues. The germline V and J ends were trimmed by 0 bases and 3 bases, with 2 bases remaining between them. Germline-derived CDR1 and CDR2 are SGHNT and YYREEE (reference sequence). DNA for the CDR3: TGTGCCAGCAGCTTGGTTACAGATACGCAGTATTTT. Its translation is CASSLVTDTQYF.

The chain is built from TRBV5-1 and TRBJ1-3; 10 bases line up with TRBD1. Germline CDR1 and CDR2: SGHRS and YFSETQ. The CDR3 runs to 17 residues. V lost 0 bases and J lost 2; bases outside the gene matches: 5. Here the CDR3 reads CASSLEGQGTAGNTIYF. In nucleotides, the CDR3 is TGCGCCAGCAGCTTGGAGGGACAGGGGACGGCTGGAAACACCATATATTTT. The full variable domain, in which reference TRBV5-1 and TRBJ1-3 provide the parts outside the CDR3, is KAGVTQTPRYLIKTRGQQVTLSCSPISGHRSVSWYQQTPGQGLQFLFEYFSETQRNKGNFPGRFSGRQFSNSRSEMNVSTLELGDSALYLCASSLEGQGTAGNTIYFGEGSWLTVV.

The rearrangement links TRBV25-1 to TRBJ1-1; D is uncertain. The CDR3 loop spans 14 amino acids. Germline V gene data show CDR1 as MGHDK and CDR2 as SYGVNS. V gave up 6 bases and J gave up 6 bases, with 17 bases separating them. CDR3 nucleotide sequence: TGTGCCAGCAGCTCCATGGGTAGGGAGGCTGAAGCTTTCTTT. Translation: CASSSMGREAEAFF.

The V gene is TRBV11-2, the J gene TRBJ2-7; no firm D call. The CDR3 extends over 11 amino acids. With 4 bases removed from V and 5 bases from J, the gap between germline ends came to 6 bases. Germline values: CDR1 SGHAT, CDR2 FQNNGV. CDR3 DNA sequence: TGTGCCAGCAGCTCTACCCACGAGCAGTACTTC. Residues: CASSSTHEQYF.

Here the CDR3 reads CASSESARSSYGYTF. CDR3 DNA: TGTGCCAGCAGTGAATCGGCCAGGTCCAGCTATGGCTACACCTTC. The chain employs TRBV6-1 and TRBJ1-2; D is unclear. The CDR3 runs to 15 residues. The germline gives CDR1 MNHNS, CDR2 SASEGT. V lost 2 bases and J lost 4, with 14 bases in between.

The V gene is TRBV5-1, the J gene TRBJ1-4, with TRBD1 matching 9 bases. V was pared by 3 bases and J by 6 bases, with 9 bases of the junction left unmatched. Looked up from germline, CDR1 is SGHRS and CDR2 is YFSETQ. The CDR3 extends over 16 amino acids. This chain's CDR3 is CASSSDRGTGYEKLFF. Here the CDR3 DNA reads TGCGCCAGCAGCTCCGACAGGGGGACCGGGTATGAAAAACTGTTTTTT.

The chain combines TRBV11-2 with TRBJ2-7; D may be TRBD1 (5 bases). Per germline, CDR1 SGHAT and CDR2 FQNNGV. This CDR3 has 13 residues. V lost 2 bases, J lost 2 bases, and 7 bases lay in between. For the CDR3, the DNA is TGTGCCAGCAGCTTATACAGGACCTACGAGCAGTACTTC. Translating it yields CASSLYRTYEQYF.

This rearrangement joins TRBV7-2 to TRBJ1-2; TRBD1 might be the D (5 bases). This CDR3 comprises 13 residues. Trimming stripped 8 bases from V and 4 bases from J, with 14 bases between. Per the germline V gene, CDR1 is SGHTA and CDR2 is FQGNSA. The CDR3 loop reads CASSNGQTYGYTF. The CDR3 coding sequence is TGTGCCAGCTCTAACGGACAAACCTATGGCTACACCTTC.

The V and J genes are TRBV11-2 and TRBJ2-5, with D perhaps being TRBD1 or TRBD2 (6 bases each). The germline V gene has CDR1 SGHAT and CDR2 FQNNGV. Trimming took off 8 bases at V and 5 bases at J, with 15 bases between the two ends. The CDR3 runs to 13 residues. Written as DNA, the CDR3 is TGTGCCAGCGCGGGACAACCCCCCGAGACCCAGTACTTC. It translates to CASAGQPPETQYF.

The chain joins TRBV5-1 to TRBJ2-1, with 12 bases identical to TRBD2. This CDR3 region has 19 residues. The germline V gene has CDR1 SGHRS and CDR2 YFSETQ. Trimming at V came to 3 bases and at J to 8 bases, leaving 18 bases not matched to a gene. The CDR3 region is CASSSRGRASGRATDEQFF. In nucleotides, the CDR3 is TGCGCCAGCAGCTCCAGGGGGCGGGCTAGCGGGAGGGCCACGGATGAGCAGTTCTTC.

The V and J genes are TRBV10-2 and TRBJ2-7; tentative D call: TRBD2 (6 bases). Germline V gives CDR1 WSHSY, CDR2 SAAADI. The CDR3 covers 13 residues. V shed 8 bases and J shed 6 bases, with 17 bases lying between them. As DNA, the CDR3 is TGCGCCAGCGGGGAGACTAGTCGGGGCGAGCAGTACTTC. It yields the protein CASGETSRGEQYF.